The 3 T cell receptor beta chains listed next were all sequenced from one sample in a study of blood T cells in healthy people across ages. PCR was performed a second time for roughly 6 to 12 cycles using a sample-barcoded 5' primer and a J-beta primer mix. Using its own MiXCR run on the 5' RACE reads, TCRdb lists one record per CDR3 protein. The profile shows fewer than 700,000 distinct CDR3 sequences, 40% to 50% of them singletons. The material sequenced was blood. These receptors originate from an older man in good health.

This clonotype has only a few counts. V is TRBV7-2 and J is TRBJ2-1, with D possibly TRBD1 on 5 matching bases. The V and J ends lost 4 bases and 1 base respectively, with 11 bases between them. The CDR3 extends over 15 amino acids. Germline loops: CDR1 SGHTA, CDR2 FQGNSA. CDR3 DNA sequence: TGTGCCAGCAGCTCTTCGCGGACATCCTACAATGAGCAGTTCTTC. This codes for CASSSSRTSYNEQFF.

This clonotype was picked up a small number of times. This chain links TRBV7-2 with TRBJ2-7; TRBD1 matches at 7 bases. Losses at the gene ends were 3 bases for V and 7 bases for J; bases not matched to a gene: 15. From germline, CDR1 is SGHTA and CDR2 FQGNSA. The CDR3 runs to 16 residues. The CDR3 DNA follows: TGTGCCAGCAGCTTTCCACAGGGGACCCTGGTAGATGAGCAGTACTTC. Protein: CASSFPQGTLVDEQYF.

The chain joins TRBV11-2 to TRBJ2-3; D unclear. Germline CDR1 is SGHAT and CDR2 is FQNNGV. The V end lost 5 bases, the J end lost 7 bases, and 22 bases lay between the germline ends. The CDR3 is made up of 16 amino acids. Here the CDR3 reads CASSQIGQAAIYTQYF. Written as DNA, the CDR3 is TGTGCCAGCAGCCAGATCGGCCAAGCCGCCATATATACGCAGTATTTT.